This T cell receptor (beta chain) was documented in a study of cytomegalovirus exposure and HLA in healthy donors. Primers: 60 Vbeta forward and 13 Jbeta reverse. Profiled with immunoSEQ multiplex PCR; TCRdb holds only in-frame clones, not every one. The repertoire holds 100,000 or so clones, with around 84% as singletons. Germline CDR1 is SEHNR and CDR2 is FQNEAQ (reference sequence). Trimming took off 0 bases at V and 8 bases at J, with 7 bases between the two ends. CDR3 size: 12 residues. The clonotype comes from a man between 25 and 39 years old in good health and CMV-seronegative. The chain employs TRBV7-9 and TRBJ1-2; tentative D call: TRBD1 (5 bases). Input material: PBMCs. DNA for the CDR3: TGTGCCAGCAGCTTAGCAGGGGAAGGCTACACCTTC. Protein: CASSLAGEGYTF.